Listed below are T cell receptor beta chains from one sample, sequenced in a study of cytomegalovirus exposure and HLA in healthy donors. Assay used: immunoSEQ multiplex PCR; TCRdb lists only in-frame clones, some missing. The sample has about 140,000 clones; the top ten hold 2% to 3%. Sequencing was carried out using PBMCs. Receptor source: a middle-aged man in good health and CMV-seronegative. Each CDR3 is given with its conserved first and last residue. The D gene is left open where the match is weak.

TRBJ1-1,TRBD1,TRBV7-3,CASSLEPPDRGVMNTEAFF,TGTGCCAGCAGCTTAGAACCCCCGGACAGGGGAGTAATGAACACTGAAGCTTTCTTT
TRBJ2-1,.,TRBV9,CASTTGTSNYNEQFF,TGTGCCAGCACCACCGGGACATCCAACTACAATGAGCAGTTCTTC
TRBJ1-1,TRBD1,TRBV5-6,CASSHPDRAGEAFF,TGTGCCAGCAGCCACCCGGACAGGGCCGGTGAAGCTTTCTTT
TRBJ2-5,TRBD2,TRBV15,CATSLRGGRETQYF,TGTGCCACCAGCCTTCGGGGGGGGCGAGAGACCCAGTACTTC
TRBJ1-2,.,TRBV19,CASSTANRAWYGYTF,TGTGCCAGTAGTACGGCTAACAGGGCCTGGTATGGCTACACCTTC
TRBJ2-3,TRBD2,TRBV10-3,CATGGGKGTDTQYF,TGTGCCACCGGGGGGGGGAAGGGCACAGATACGCAGTATTTT
TRBJ1-5,.,TRBV6-5,CASSYTDRSPSYF,TGTGCCAGCAGTTACACGGACAGAAGCCCTTCGTATTTT
TRBJ1-5,.,TRBV10-3,CAISESLKEDQPQHF,TGTGCCATCAGTGAGTCCCTGAAGGAGGATCAGCCCCAGCATTTT
TRBJ2-3,.,TRBV19,CASTLGVKEDTQYF,TGTGCCAGTACGCTGGGAGTCAAAGAAGATACGCAGTATTTT
TRBJ2-5,.,TRBV7-9,CASSLSFNNAQETQYF,TGTGCCAGCAGCTTATCATTCAACAATGCTCAAGAGACCCAGTACTTC
TRBJ2-7,.,TRBV10-3,CAISERGAGYEQYF,TGTGCCATCAGTGAGCGGGGGGCCGGGTACGAGCAGTACTTC
TRBJ2-4,TRBD1,TRBV19,CASSIAASGGKNIQYF,TGTGCCAGTAGTATCGCGGCCTCAGGGGGTAAAAACATTCAGTACTTC
TRBJ1-1,TRBD1,TRBV5-1,CASSYGQGALFTEAFF,TGCGCCAGCAGCTATGGACAGGGGGCTTTGTTCACTGAAGCTTTCTTT
TRBJ2-2,.,TRBV7-2,CASSSRGHTGELFF,TGTGCCAGCAGCTCCAGGGGCCACACCGGGGAGCTGTTTTTT
TRBJ2-1,.,TRBV21-1,CASSIQSSGGPYNEQFF,TGTGCCAGCAGCATCCAGTCTAGCGGGGGGCCCTACAATGAGCAGTTCTTC
TRBJ2-3,TRBD2,TRBV10-3,CAISFASGGQSTDTQYF,TGTGCCATCAGTTTCGCTAGCGGGGGGCAAAGCACAGATACGCAGTATTTT
TRBJ2-5,.,TRBV6-5,CASSYSIDRGETQYF,TGTGCCAGCAGTTACTCGATCGACCGCGGGGAGACCCAGTACTTC
TRBJ1-1,.,TRBV29-1,CSVRAMNTEAFF,TGCAGCGTACGAGCAATGAACACTGAAGCTTTCTTT
TRBJ2-6,.,TRBV19,CASSIWPDDSTDSGANVLTF,TGTGCCAGTAGTATCTGGCCAGATGACTCCACCGACTCTGGGGCCAACGTCCTGACTTTC
TRBJ2-7,TRBD1,TRBV7-2,CASSPDRGPYEQYF,TGTGCCAGCAGCCCTGACAGGGGCCCCTACGAGCAGTACTTC
TRBJ1-3,TRBD1,TRBV7-9,CASSLAQGESGNTIYF,TGTGCCAGCAGCTTAGCTCAGGGGGAGTCTGGAAACACCATATATTTT
TRBJ2-2,.,TRBV19,CASSPSKRTGNTGELFF,TGTGCCAGTAGTCCCTCCAAGCGGACGGGGAACACCGGGGAGCTGTTTTTT
TRBJ2-7,TRBD1,TRBV18,CASSPLTGKAWEQYF,TGTGCCAGCTCACCCTTGACAGGGAAGGCATGGGAGCAGTACTTC
TRBJ1-2,TRBD1,TRBV4-1,CASSQAGTGEGYTF,TGCGCCAGCAGCCAAGCCGGGACAGGGGAAGGCTACACCTTC
TRBJ1-6,.,TRBV4-1,CASSQTMGQAYSPLHF,TGCGCCAGCAGCCAAACAATGGGGCAAGCTTATTCACCCCTCCACTTT
TRBJ2-2,.,TRBV18,CASSPRGEVSGELFF,TGTGCCAGCTCACCCAGGGGGGAAGTGTCCGGGGAGCTGTTTTTT
TRBJ1-4,.,TRBV4-1,CASSQGLANEKLFF,TGCGCCAGCAGCCAAGGGCTGGCTAATGAAAAACTGTTTTTT
TRBJ2-7,TRBD1,TRBV11-3,CASSLMGQGAYEQYF,TGTGCCAGCAGCTTAATGGGACAGGGGGCCTACGAGCAGTACTTC
TRBJ2-2,TRBD1,TRBV6-1,CASSLQGQAGELFF,TGTGCCAGCAGTTTACAGGGGCAAGCCGGGGAGCTGTTTTTT
TRBJ2-2,TRBD2,TRBV27,CASSLGSRKGLGQRLGNTGELFF,TGTGCCAGCAGTTTAGGTTCGAGGAAAGGACTAGGTCAACGATTGGGGAACACCGGGGAGCTGTTTTTT
TRBJ1-4,.,TRBV7-2,CASSPGGGKEKLFF,TGTGCCAGCAGCCCCGGGGGGGGCAAGGAAAAACTGTTTTTT
TRBJ2-1,TRBD2,TRBV5-4,CASRGLAGAPFF,TGTGCCAGCAGGGGACTAGCGGGGGCCCCGTTCTTC
TRBJ1-5,.,TRBV29-1,CSVGSGPYQPQHF,TGCAGCGTTGGCTCAGGGCCCTATCAGCCCCAGCATTTT
TRBJ1-1,.,TRBV11-3,CASSPGGSDTEAFF,TGTGCCAGCAGCCCCGGGGGGTCGGACACTGAAGCTTTCTTT
TRBJ2-7,TRBD1,TRBV6-6,CASSYAGTDYEQYF,TGTGCCAGCAGTTACGCCGGGACAGACTACGAGCAGTACTTC
TRBJ1-2,.,TRBV10-1,CASSESAGEWGGYTF,TGCGCCAGCAGTGAGTCAGCAGGGGAATGGGGTGGCTACACCTTC
TRBJ1-2,TRBD1,TRBV2,CASSEPGGINYGYTF,TGTGCCAGCAGTGAGCCAGGGGGGATTAACTATGGCTACACCTTC
TRBJ2-5,TRBD2,TRBV7-2,CASSPGLEETQYF,TGTGCCAGCAGCCCGGGACTAGAAGAGACCCAGTACTTC
TRBJ2-7,TRBD1,TRBV25-1,CASSVGTVLNSYEQYF,TGTGCCAGCAGTGTCGGGACAGTTCTAAACTCCTACGAGCAGTACTTC
TRBJ2-7,.,TRBV2,CASLLFEARGYEQYF,TGTGCCAGCCTATTGTTCGAGGCCCGAGGCTACGAGCAGTACTTC
TRBJ1-6,.,TRBV4-3,CASSQGDFNSPLHF,TGCGCCAGCAGCCAAGGAGATTTTAATTCACCCCTCCACTTT
TRBJ2-2,.,TRBV28,CASSFKNTGELFF,TGTGCCAGCAGTTTCAAGAACACCGGGGAGCTGTTTTTT
TRBJ2-1,.,TRBV5-6,CASTLIGLLNYNEQFF,TGTGCCAGCACCTTAATCGGGTTACTGAACTACAATGAGCAGTTCTTC
TRBJ1-2,.,TRBV21-1,CASSTRDHRGLNYGYTF,TGTGCCAGCAGCACACGGGACCACAGGGGGCTTAACTATGGCTACACCTTC
TRBJ1-1,.,TRBV7-2,CASSFGLNTEAFF,TGTGCCAGCAGCTTTGGCCTGAACACTGAAGCTTTCTTT
TRBJ2-1,TRBD1,TRBV27,CASSLFRGQRDNEQFF,TGTGCCAGCAGTTTATTCAGGGGACAGCGCGACAATGAGCAGTTCTTC
TRBJ1-6,TRBD1,TRBV4-2,CASSLPEGASSPLHF,TGTGCCAGCAGCCTTCCCGAGGGGGCGAGTTCACCCCTCCACTTT
TRBJ2-7,TRBD1,TRBV27,CASSSRTGSRRQYF,TGTGCCAGCAGTTCCCGGACAGGTTCAAGGCGGCAGTACTTC
TRBJ2-2,TRBD2,TRBV7-3,CASRAGARTGELFF,TGTGCCAGCAGAGCGGGGGCGAGGACCGGGGAGCTGTTTTTT
TRBJ1-1,TRBD1,TRBV7-9,CASSPFPGQIMNTEAFF,TGTGCCAGCAGCCCCTTCCCGGGACAGATAATGAACACTGAAGCTTTCTTT
TRBJ1-2,.,TRBV11-1,CASSPGTIDGYTF,TGTGCCAGCAGCCCGGGGACAATTGATGGCTACACCTTC
TRBJ2-2,TRBD2,TRBV4-1,CASSLMGLVYTGELFF,TGCGCCAGCAGTCTAATGGGACTAGTTTACACCGGGGAGCTGTTTTTT
TRBJ2-6,.,TRBV18,CASSPSTGFGPGSGANVLTF,TGTGCCAGCTCACCTTCTACAGGGTTTGGTCCTGGATCTGGGGCCAACGTCCTGACTTTC